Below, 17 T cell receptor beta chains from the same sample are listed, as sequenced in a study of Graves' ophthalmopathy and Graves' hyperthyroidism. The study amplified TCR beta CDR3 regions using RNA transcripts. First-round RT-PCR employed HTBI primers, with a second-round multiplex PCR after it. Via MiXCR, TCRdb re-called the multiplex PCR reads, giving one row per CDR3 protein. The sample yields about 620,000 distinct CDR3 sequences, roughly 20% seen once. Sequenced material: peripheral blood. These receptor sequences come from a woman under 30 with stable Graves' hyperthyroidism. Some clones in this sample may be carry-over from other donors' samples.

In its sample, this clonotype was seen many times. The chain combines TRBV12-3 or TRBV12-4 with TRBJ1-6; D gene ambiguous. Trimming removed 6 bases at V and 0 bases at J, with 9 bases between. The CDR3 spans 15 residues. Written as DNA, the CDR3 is TGTGCCAGCAGACCCTCGGGCTCCTATAATTCACCCCTCCACTTT. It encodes CASRPSGSYNSPLHF.

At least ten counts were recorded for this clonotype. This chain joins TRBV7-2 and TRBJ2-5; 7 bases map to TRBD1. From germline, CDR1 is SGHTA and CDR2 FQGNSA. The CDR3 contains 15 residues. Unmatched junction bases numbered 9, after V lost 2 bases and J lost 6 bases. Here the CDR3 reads CASSLRRDSQKTQYF. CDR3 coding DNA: TGTGCCAGCAGCTTACGAAGGGACAGCCAGAAGACCCAGTACTTC.

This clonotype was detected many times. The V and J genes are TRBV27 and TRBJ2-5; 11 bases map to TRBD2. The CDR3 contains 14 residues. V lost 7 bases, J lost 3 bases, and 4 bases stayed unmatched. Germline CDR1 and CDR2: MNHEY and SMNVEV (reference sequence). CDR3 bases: TGTGCCAGCAAAATGGGACTAGCGGAAGAGACCCAGTACTTC. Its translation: CASKMGLAEETQYF.

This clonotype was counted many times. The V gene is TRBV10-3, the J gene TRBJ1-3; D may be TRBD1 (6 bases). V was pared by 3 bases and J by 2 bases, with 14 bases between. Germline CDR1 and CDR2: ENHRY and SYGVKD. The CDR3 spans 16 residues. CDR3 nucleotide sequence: TGTGCCATCAGTGATGATGGCAGGGGAGCTGGAAACACCATATATTTT. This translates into CAISDDGRGAGNTIYF.

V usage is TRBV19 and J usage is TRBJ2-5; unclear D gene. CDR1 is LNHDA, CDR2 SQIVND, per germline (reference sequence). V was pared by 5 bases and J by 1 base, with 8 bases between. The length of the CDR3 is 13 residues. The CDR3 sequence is CASSRRIQETQYF. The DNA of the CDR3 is TGTGCCAGTAGTCGCCGAATCCAAGAGACCCAGTACTTC.

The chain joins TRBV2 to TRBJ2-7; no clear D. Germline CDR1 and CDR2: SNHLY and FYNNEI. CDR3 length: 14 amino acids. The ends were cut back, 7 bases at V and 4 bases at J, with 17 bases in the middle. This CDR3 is CASTKAPEIYEQYF. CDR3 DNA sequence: TGTGCCAGCACCAAAGCCCCCGAAATTTACGAGCAGTACTTC.

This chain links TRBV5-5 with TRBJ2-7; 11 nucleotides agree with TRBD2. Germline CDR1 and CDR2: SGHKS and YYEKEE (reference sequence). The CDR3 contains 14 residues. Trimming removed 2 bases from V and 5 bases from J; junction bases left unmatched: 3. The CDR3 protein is CASSFLAGGNEQYF. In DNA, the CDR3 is TGTGCCAGCAGCTTCCTAGCGGGAGGTAACGAGCAGTACTTC.

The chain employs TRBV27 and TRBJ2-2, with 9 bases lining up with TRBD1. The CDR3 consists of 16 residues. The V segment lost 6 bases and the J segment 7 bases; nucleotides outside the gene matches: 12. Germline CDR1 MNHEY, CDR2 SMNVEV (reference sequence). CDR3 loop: CASRSLTGGAGGELFF. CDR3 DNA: TGTGCCAGCAGGAGCCTCACAGGGGGCGCGGGCGGGGAGCTGTTTTTT.

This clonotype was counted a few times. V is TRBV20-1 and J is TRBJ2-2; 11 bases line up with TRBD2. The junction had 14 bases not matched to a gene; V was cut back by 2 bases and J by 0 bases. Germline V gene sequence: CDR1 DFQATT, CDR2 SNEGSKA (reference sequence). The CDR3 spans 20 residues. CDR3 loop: CSARPAGRLAGGPNTGELFF. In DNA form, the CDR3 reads TGCAGTGCTAGACCCGCAGGTCGGCTAGCGGGGGGACCGAACACCGGGGAGCTGTTTTTT.

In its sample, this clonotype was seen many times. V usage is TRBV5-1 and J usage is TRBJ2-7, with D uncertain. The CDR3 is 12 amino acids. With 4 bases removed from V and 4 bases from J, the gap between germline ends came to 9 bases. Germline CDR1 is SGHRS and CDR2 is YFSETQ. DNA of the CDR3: TGCGCCAGCAGCCCCCACGAATACGAGCAGTACTTC. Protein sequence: CASSPHEYEQYF.

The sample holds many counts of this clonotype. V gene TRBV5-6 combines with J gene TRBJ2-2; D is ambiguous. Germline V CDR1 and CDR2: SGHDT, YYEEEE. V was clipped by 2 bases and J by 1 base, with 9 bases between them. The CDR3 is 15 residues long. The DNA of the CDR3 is TGTGCCAGCAGCTTCGTACAGTGGAACACCGGGGAGCTGTTTTTT. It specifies CASSFVQWNTGELFF.

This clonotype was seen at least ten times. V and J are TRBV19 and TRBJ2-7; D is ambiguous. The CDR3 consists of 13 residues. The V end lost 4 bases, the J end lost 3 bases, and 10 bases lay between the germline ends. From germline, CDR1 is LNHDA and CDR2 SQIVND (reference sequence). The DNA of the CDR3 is TGTGCCAGTAGTAAGGCACCTAGCTACGAGCAGTACTTC. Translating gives CASSKAPSYEQYF.

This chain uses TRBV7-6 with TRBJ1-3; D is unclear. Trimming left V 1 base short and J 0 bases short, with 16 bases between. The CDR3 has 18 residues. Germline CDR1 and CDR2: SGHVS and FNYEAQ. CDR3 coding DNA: TGTGCCAGCAGCTTAGAATCTTGGCGCCGGGGCTCTGGAAACACCATATATTTT. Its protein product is CASSLESWRRGSGNTIYF.

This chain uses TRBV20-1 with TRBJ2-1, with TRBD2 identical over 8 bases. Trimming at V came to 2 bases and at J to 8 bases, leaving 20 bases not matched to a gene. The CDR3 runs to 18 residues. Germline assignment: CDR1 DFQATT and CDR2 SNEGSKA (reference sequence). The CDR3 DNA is TGCAGTGCTAGATTTCAGGGGCATCAAGCGGGAGTCGGGTATGAGCAGTTCTTC. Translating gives CSARFQGHQAGVGYEQFF.

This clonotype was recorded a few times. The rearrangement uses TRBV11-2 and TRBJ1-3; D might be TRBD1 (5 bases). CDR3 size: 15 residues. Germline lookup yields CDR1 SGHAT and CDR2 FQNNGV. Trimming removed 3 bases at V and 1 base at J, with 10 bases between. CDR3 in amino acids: CASSFPRGSGNTIYF. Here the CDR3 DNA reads TGTGCCAGCAGCTTTCCGAGGGGTTCTGGAAACACCATATATTTT.

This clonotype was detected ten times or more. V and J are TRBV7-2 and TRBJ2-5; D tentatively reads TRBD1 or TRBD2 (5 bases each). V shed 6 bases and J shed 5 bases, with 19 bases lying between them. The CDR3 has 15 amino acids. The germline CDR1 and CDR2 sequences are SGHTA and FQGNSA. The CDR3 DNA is TGTGCCAGCAGATCGGGGCTATTCGTCGGGGAGACCCAGTACTTC. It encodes CASRSGLFVGETQYF.

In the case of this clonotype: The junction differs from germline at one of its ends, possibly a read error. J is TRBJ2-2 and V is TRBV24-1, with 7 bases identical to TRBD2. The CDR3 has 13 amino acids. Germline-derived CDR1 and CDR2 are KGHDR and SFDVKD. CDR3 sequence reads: CATRERSTGELCF. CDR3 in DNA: TGTGCCACGCGGGAGCGGAGCACCGGGGAGCTGTGTTTT.